The 27 T cell receptor beta chains reported below all come from one sample, sequenced in a study of blood T cell repertoires in COVID-19. TCRdb keeps only in-frame clones here, not all; method: immunoSEQ multiplex PCR. The sample lists 50,000 to 65,000 clones; about 91% were seen once. Sequencing was carried out using peripheral blood. Receptor source: a man in his sixties with acute or convalescent COVID-19.

V usage is TRBV15 and J usage is TRBJ2-3; tentative D call: TRBD2 (6 bases). Germline CDR1 and CDR2: LNHNV and YYDKDF (reference sequence). CDR3 length equals 13 residues. Trimming left V 5 bases short and J 3 bases short, with 9 bases between. CDR3 protein: CATSLGGTDTQYF. CDR3 nucleotide sequence: TGTGCCACCAGCCTCGGGGGTACAGATACGCAGTATTTT. Full variable domain (outside the CDR3, taken from reference TRBV15 and TRBJ2-3): DAMVIQNPRYQVTQFGKPVTLSCSQTLNHNVMYWYQQKSSQAPKLLFHYYDKDFNNEADTPDNFQSRRPNTSFCFLDIRSPGLGDTAMYLCATSLGGTDTQYFGPGTRLTVL.

This clone appeared a few times. The rearrangement links TRBV6-5 to TRBJ2-7; D gene unclear. This CDR3 region has 15 residues. With 2 bases removed from V and 2 bases from J, the gap between germline ends came to 13 bases. The germline V gene has CDR1 MNHEY and CDR2 SVGAGI. The CDR3 DNA is TGTGCCAGCAGTTACCAGAGAGACATGCCCTACGAGCAGTACTTC. This sequence encodes CASSYQRDMPYEQYF.

The chain combines TRBV18 with TRBJ1-2, with D uncertain. CDR3 length equals 13 residues. The V and J ends lost 3 bases and 1 base respectively, with 6 bases between them. The germline CDR1 and CDR2 sequences are KGHSH and LQKENI. Here the CDR3 DNA reads TGTGCCAGCTCACCCAGTCTTAACTATGGCTACACCTTC. Protein product: CASSPSLNYGYTF.

The V and J genes are TRBV7-2 and TRBJ2-5; 7 positions match TRBD2. This CDR3 has 15 residues. V gave up 1 base and J gave up 4 bases; unmatched junction bases: 6. From germline, CDR1 is SGHTA and CDR2 FQGNSA. The CDR3 nucleotides read TGTGCCAGCAGCTTAGTCTCGACGGGAGGAGAGACCCAGTACTTC. It translates to CASSLVSTGGETQYF.

This sequence joins TRBV3-1 (or the pseudogene TRBV3-2) and TRBJ1-1; D possibly corresponds to TRBD1 (5 bases). Germline V gene data show CDR1 as LGHDT and CDR2 as YNNKEL (reference sequence). The CDR3 loop spans 12 amino acids. Trimming took off 0 bases at V and 9 bases at J, with 8 bases between the two ends. In nucleotides, the CDR3 is TGTGCCAGCAGCCAAGAAAACAGGAAAGCTTTCTTT. It codes for CASSQENRKAFF.

The chain has TRBV27 and TRBJ2-7; D is possibly TRBD1 (6 bases). The V end lost 6 bases, the J end lost 3 bases, and 12 bases lay between the germline ends. Germline V lookup: CDR1 MNHEY, CDR2 SMNVEV (reference sequence). The CDR3 is 13 amino acids. The CDR3 region is CASSPGHLYEQYF. CDR3 DNA: TGTGCCAGCAGCCCGGGACACCTCTACGAGCAGTACTTC.

The chain joins TRBV28 to TRBJ1-1, with D possibly TRBD1 on 5 matching bases. The CDR3 contains 14 residues. Germline lookup yields CDR1 MDHEN and CDR2 SYDVKM. Trimming cost V 8 bases and J 1 base, with 14 bases left between them. CDR3 sequence reads: CASQRRGRNTEAFF. The CDR3 nucleotides read TGTGCCAGCCAGAGGAGGGGCAGGAACACTGAAGCTTTCTTT.

In this sample, this clone turned up once. This chain joins TRBV19 and TRBJ2-7; the D gene is possibly TRBD2 (5 bases). CDR3 length equals 13 residues. V lost 1 base, J lost 7 bases, and 11 bases lay in between. Germline CDR1 is LNHDA and CDR2 is SQIVND (reference sequence). CDR3 loop: CASSIGRRLEQYF. CDR3 nucleotides: TGTGCCAGTAGTATAGGACGCCGACTAGAGCAGTACTTC.

This clone has only one observation. V gene TRBV19 combines with J gene TRBJ1-2; 10 bases are a match to TRBD1. Unmatched junction bases numbered 11, after V lost 6 bases and J lost 4 bases. This CDR3 has 16 amino acids. CDR1 is LNHDA, CDR2 SQIVND, per germline (reference sequence). The CDR3 nucleotides are TGTGCCAGTAGATCGACCGCGGGACAGGGGATCTATGGCTACACCTTC. It translates to CASRSTAGQGIYGYTF.

Comments on this clone: A junction boundary mismatches the germline segment, possibly from a read error. The rearrangement links TRBV27 to TRBJ2-5, with D possibly being TRBD2 (6 bases). Germline lookup yields CDR1 MNHEY and CDR2 SMNVEV (reference sequence). This CDR3 comprises 12 residues. Here the CDR3 DNA reads TGTGCCAGCAGTTCCCCTTACGGGACTTCAAACTTC. Amino acids: CASSSPYGTSNF.

The chain links TRBV6-5 to TRBJ2-3; 7 nucleotides line up with TRBD2. The CDR3 sequence is 16 residues long. Germline values: CDR1 MNHEY, CDR2 SVGAGI. The J segment lost 4 bases and the V segment lost 0 bases, leaving 7 bases of the junction unmatched. The CDR3 DNA is TGTGCCAGCAGTTACTCGAGCGCGGGAGTGCCAGATACGCAGTATTTT. Translating it yields CASSYSSAGVPDTQYF.

V is TRBV19 and J is TRBJ2-2; TRBD2 is a possible D gene (6 bases). Deletions cut 4 bases from V and 6 bases from J, with 12 bases between. This CDR3 spans 14 amino acids. CDR1 LNHDA and CDR2 SQIVND come from the germline V gene (reference sequence). CDR3 sequence reads: CASSSREAPGELFF. As DNA, the CDR3 is TGTGCCAGTAGTAGCAGGGAGGCCCCCGGGGAGCTGTTTTTT.

This clone came up once. The chain joins TRBV18 to TRBJ2-3; possibly TRBD2 for D (6 bases). Germline values: CDR1 KGHSH, CDR2 LQKENI. This CDR3 spans 18 amino acids. V was clipped by 3 bases and J by 3 bases, with 22 bases between them. As DNA, the CDR3 is TGTGCCAGCTCACCCCAAACCTCGACTAGTCGGGGGACAGATACGCAGTATTTT. It is translated as CASSPQTSTSRGTDTQYF.

This rearrangement joins TRBV5-1 to TRBJ2-7; TRBD1 is a possible D gene (6 bases). This CDR3 has 14 amino acids. Germline CDR1 SGHRS, CDR2 YFSETQ. V lost 2 bases and J lost 0, with 9 bases in between. CDR3 sequence (DNA): TGCGCCAGCAGCTTAGGGGACACCTCCTACGAGCAGTACTTC. It encodes CASSLGDTSYEQYF. Full variable domain (remainder filled in from reference TRBV5-1 and TRBJ2-7): KAGVTQTPRYLIKTRGQQVTLSCSPISGHRSVSWYQQTPGQGLQFLFEYFSETQRNKGNFPGRFSGRQFSNSRSEMNVSTLELGDSALYLCASSLGDTSYEQYFGPGTRLTVT.

The chain recombines TRBV28 with TRBJ2-7; the D gene is possibly TRBD2 (6 bases). The germline CDR1 and CDR2 sequences are MDHEN and SYDVKM. This CDR3 region has 12 residues. Between the trimmed V and J ends, which lost 11 bases and 0 bases, there was a span of 11 bases. The CDR3 sequence: CAGGTTSYEQYF. CDR3 coding DNA: TGTGCCGGGGGGACCACCTCCTACGAGCAGTACTTC.

This sequence joins TRBV2 and TRBJ1-5; D is undetermined. CDR3 size: 14 residues. The V and J ends lost 6 bases and 4 bases respectively, with 13 bases between them. Germline lookup yields CDR1 SNHLY and CDR2 FYNNEI. The CDR3 DNA reads TGTGCCAGCAGGAAGGGAGAGACTAATCAGCCCCAGCATTTT. This gives the protein CASRKGETNQPQHF.

This chain connects TRBV5-1 to TRBJ2-7, with D unclear. The CDR3 is 15 amino acids. Trimming cost V 0 bases and J 1 base, with 11 bases left between them. Germline V gives CDR1 SGHRS, CDR2 YFSETQ. CDR3 residues: CASSLDSTTSYEQYF. Here the CDR3 DNA reads TGCGCCAGCAGCTTGGACAGCACAACATCCTACGAGCAGTACTTC.

CDR3 sequence reads: CASSPRGLADYYNEQFF. Written as DNA, the CDR3 is TGTGCCAGCAGCCCCCGGGGACTAGCCGACTACTACAATGAGCAGTTCTTC. The chain carries TRBV7-3 and TRBJ2-1, with 9 bases fitting TRBD2. Germline V gives CDR1 SGHTA, CDR2 FQGTGA. The CDR3 totals 17 residues. Trimming removed 5 bases from V and 3 bases from J; junction bases left unmatched: 11.

This chain joins TRBV28 and TRBJ1-6, with a weak D call TRBD1 (5 bases). Trimming stripped 3 bases from V and 2 bases from J, with 8 bases between. The CDR3 is 15 amino acids. CDR1 and CDR2 (germline): MDHEN, SYDVKM. CDR3 residues: CASSLIGAYNSPLHF. Here the CDR3 DNA reads TGTGCCAGCAGTTTGATAGGGGCCTATAATTCACCCCTCCACTTT. Using reference TRBV28 and TRBJ1-6 for the parts outside the CDR3, the full variable domain is DVKVTQSSRYLVKRTGEKVFLECVQDMDHENMFWYRQDPGLGLRLIYFSYDVKMKEKGDIPEGYSVSREKKERFSLILESASTNQTSMYLCASSLIGAYNSPLHFGNGTRLTVT.

V gene TRBV30 combines with J gene TRBJ1-1; 7 bases match TRBD1. Germline assignment: CDR1 GTSNPN and CDR2 SVGIG (reference sequence). The CDR3 is 13 residues long. With V trimmed by 0 bases and J by 7 bases, 5 bases remained unmatched. The CDR3 protein is CAWSVKGGHEAFF. CDR3 nucleotide sequence: TGTGCCTGGAGTGTGAAAGGGGGCCATGAAGCTTTCTTT. Full variable domain (outside the CDR3, taken from reference TRBV30 and TRBJ1-1): SQTIHQWPATLVQPVGSPLSLECTVEGTSNPNLYWYRQAAGRGLQLLFYSVGIGQISSEVPQNLSASRPQDRQFILSSKKLLLSDSGFYLCAWSVKGGHEAFFGQGTRLTVV.

This rearrangement joins TRBV10-1 to TRBJ1-1, with D hard to call. Germline lookup yields CDR1 WNHNN and CDR2 SYGVQD (reference sequence). V lost 1 base and J 1 base, leaving 4 bases between the germline ends. The CDR3 length is 13 residues. As DNA, the CDR3 is TGCGCCAGCAGTGAGTTTCAGAACACTGAAGCTTTCTTT. It encodes CASSEFQNTEAFF.

The chain uses TRBV5-1 and TRBJ1-2; D is perhaps TRBD1 (6 bases). CDR3 size: 14 residues. V was trimmed by 1 base and J by 8 bases, leaving 15 bases between them. Germline-derived CDR1 and CDR2 are SGHRS and YFSETQ. The CDR3 bases are TGCGCCAGCAGCTTGTATGCCAGGGGAGCGGGCTACACCTTC. Its translation is CASSLYARGAGYTF.

This clone was counted between two and nine times. V and J are TRBV10-1 and TRBJ1-1; D is uncertain. The germline CDR1 and CDR2 sequences are WNHNN and SYGVQD (reference sequence). Trimming removed 5 bases from V and 1 base from J, with 8 bases in between. CDR3 length: 13 amino acids. The CDR3 DNA is TGCGCCAGCAGTACAGCACAGAACACTGAAGCTTTCTTT. Its protein product is CASSTAQNTEAFF.

This chain links TRBV13 with TRBJ2-7, with 7 bases fitting TRBD2. From germline, CDR1 is PRHDT and CDR2 FYEKMQ (reference sequence). The CDR3 spans 14 residues. J lost 0 bases, V lost 3 bases, and 2 bases had no gene match. Here the CDR3 reads CASSFPSGSYEQYF. CDR3 DNA: TGTGCCAGCAGCTTTCCTAGCGGCTCCTACGAGCAGTACTTC.

The V call is TRBV21-1, the J call TRBJ1-2. TRBV21-1 is termed a pseudogene. The CDR3 length is 9 residues. CDR3 in amino acids: CASSKVDTF. CDR3 nucleotide sequence: TGTGCCAGCAGCAAGGTAGACACCTTC.

This clone came up once. This chain joins TRBV7-9 and TRBJ1-2, with D possibly being TRBD1 (6 bases). Per the germline V gene, CDR1 is SEHNR and CDR2 is FQNEAQ (reference sequence). This CDR3 is 13 amino acids long. V lost 0 bases and J 8 bases, leaving 10 bases between the germline ends. The CDR3 protein is CASSLAGTKGYTF. CDR3 in DNA: TGTGCCAGCAGCTTAGCCGGGACAAAAGGCTACACCTTC.

This clone came up once. The rearrangement uses TRBV2 and TRBJ1-2, with a tentative D call TRBD1 (5 bases). V lost 1 base and J 10 bases, leaving 13 bases between the germline ends. The CDR3 is made up of 13 amino acids. Germline CDR1 SNHLY, CDR2 FYNNEI. The CDR3, as DNA: TGTGCCAGCAGTGAAGGTCCTGACAGAGTCTACACCTTC. It translates to CASSEGPDRVYTF.